These 29 T cell receptor beta chains were sequenced from one sample in a study of blood T cells in healthy people across ages. Sample-barcoded 5' priming and a J-beta primer mix drove a second PCR of about 7 to 11 cycles. TCRdb redid the calling of the 5' RACE reads with MiXCR, one entry per CDR3 protein. The table lists about 930,000 distinct CDR3 sequences, 25% to 30% of them singletons, with roughly 10% in the top ten. Separately, the same data were catalogued under a study of T cells of mothers and their children.

The sequenced sample was blood. The receptors derive from a woman between 40 and 50 years old in good health.

This clonotype was detected only a few times. The chain has TRBV6-1 and TRBJ2-1; D possibly corresponds to TRBD2 (7 bases). The CDR3 is 14 amino acids. With 8 bases removed from V and 5 bases from J, the gap between germline ends came to 16 bases. Germline-derived CDR1 and CDR2 are MNHNS and SASEGT. This CDR3 is CASLVGGQNNEQFF. CDR3 nucleotide sequence: TGTGCCAGCCTAGTCGGGGGGCAAAACAATGAGCAGTTCTTC.

The chain employs TRBV18 and TRBJ2-3; D is unresolved. This CDR3 is built from 15 residues. Per the germline V gene, CDR1 is KGHSH and CDR2 is LQKENI. Between the trimmed V and J ends, which lost 4 bases and 4 bases, there was a span of 15 bases. The CDR3 reads CASSRISLSADTQYF. DNA for the CDR3: TGTGCCAGCTCACGGATCTCCTTAAGTGCAGATACGCAGTATTTT.

This clonotype was counted ten times or more. The chain carries TRBV29-1 and TRBJ2-1; unclear D gene. Germline V lookup: CDR1 SQVTM, CDR2 ANQGSEA. Trimming shortened V by 7 bases and J by 10 bases, and 11 bases separated the two germline ends. The CDR3 is 10 residues long. CDR3 sequence (DNA): TGCAGCGCCGAACGCCGGGAGCAGTTCTTC. It yields the protein CSAERREQFF.

This clonotype was seen many times. The DNA for the CDR3 is TGTGCCAGCAGTATCTCAGGGGGAAATCGGCGTGGCTACACCTTC. Its protein is CASSISGGNRRGYTF. The chain links TRBV6-2 or TRBV6-3 to TRBJ1-2; 7 positions agree with TRBD1. This CDR3 has 15 residues. V dropped 5 bases and J dropped 7; count of bases not matched to a gene: 13. CDR1 is MNHEY and CDR2 is SVGEGT in the germline V gene.

As to this clonotype: A read error may explain this, as a much larger clone is one base away. This rearrangement joins TRBV10-3 to TRBJ1-2, with 9 bases fitting TRBD1. The CDR3 covers 16 residues. Germline V gene sequence: CDR1 ENHRY, CDR2 SYGVKD. The CDR3 protein is CAFSEPPGQGYYGYTF. As DNA, the CDR3 is TGTGCCTTCAGTGAGCCTCCGGGACAGGGTTACTATGGCTACACCTTC.

In this sample, this clonotype turned up a few times. In nucleotides, the CDR3 is TGTGCCAGCAGTTTACCCCAACCCCTAGGGACAGGGACCTACGAGCAGTACTTC. Protein product: CASSLPQPLGTGTYEQYF. The J gene is TRBJ2-7, the V gene TRBV27; TRBD1 matches 9 bases. Germline V CDR1 and CDR2: MNHEY, SMNVEV (reference sequence). The CDR3 contains 18 residues. The V gene end was trimmed by 2 bases and the J gene end by 2 bases; junction bases not matched to a gene: 13.

The chain carries TRBV28 and TRBJ2-7, with 7 nucleotides matching TRBD1. The CDR3 has 14 amino acids. Germline CDR1 is MDHEN and CDR2 is SYDVKM. Losses at the gene ends were 6 bases for V and 1 base for J; bases not matched to a gene: 6. As DNA, the CDR3 is TGTGCCAGCAGACGACAGGGTTGGTCCTACGAGCAGTACTTC. Translated: CASRRQGWSYEQYF.

Details on this clonotype: A read error may be the cause here, since a much bigger clone is one base away. This sequence joins TRBV4-1 and TRBJ2-4, with D possibly TRBD2 on 6 matching bases. V was shortened by 6 bases and J by 8 bases, with 20 bases between the two germline ends. The CDR3 runs to 15 residues. The germline CDR1 and CDR2 sequences are MGHRA and YSYEKL. CDR3 in amino acids: CASRKLVGGTDIQYF. The CDR3 DNA reads TGCGCCAGCAGGAAACTAGTGGGGGGTACCGACATTCAGTACTTC.

This clonotype was detected only a few times. V gene TRBV20-1 combines with J gene TRBJ2-2; 7 positions match TRBD2. CDR3 size: 14 residues. CDR1 and CDR2 from the germline V gene are DFQATT and SNEGSKA (reference sequence). With 3 bases clipped from V and 7 bases from J, the junction kept 8 bases outside the gene matches. CDR3 loop: CSARGGRQSGELFF. In DNA, the CDR3 is TGCAGTGCTAGGGGGGGGAGACAAAGCGGGGAGCTGTTTTTT.

V and J are TRBV24-1 and TRBJ2-1; D gene ambiguous. Trimming left V 1 base short and J 8 bases short, with 8 bases between. There are 13 residues in the CDR3. The germline gives CDR1 KGHDR, CDR2 SFDVKD. CDR3 amino acids: CATSDFGKDEQFF. In DNA form, the CDR3 reads TGTGCCACCAGTGATTTTGGCAAGGATGAGCAGTTCTTC.

The V gene is TRBV28, the J gene TRBJ1-1; D gene uncertain. The V end was cut by 2 bases, the J end by 7 bases, with 8 bases between. There are 12 residues in the CDR3. Germline CDR1 MDHEN, CDR2 SYDVKM. The CDR3 spells CASSLPAFEAFF. The CDR3 DNA follows: TGTGCCAGCAGTTTACCAGCGTTTGAAGCTTTCTTT.

This clonotype has only a few counts. The V call is TRBV28, the J call TRBJ2-7; TRBD1 agrees at 7 bases. Trimming cost V 5 bases and J 5 bases; bases outside gene matches: 12. The germline CDR1 and CDR2 sequences are MDHEN and SYDVKM. The CDR3 sequence is 15 residues long. The CDR3, as DNA: TGTGCCAGCAGTCTGACCGGGACAGTCCTCCACGAGCAGTACTTC. It is translated as CASSLTGTVLHEQYF.

This clonotype has just a few counts. This chain uses TRBV6-2 or TRBV6-3 with TRBJ2-1; TRBD2 agrees at 12 bases. The CDR3 totals 16 residues. V gave up 4 bases and J gave up 6 bases; unmatched junction bases: 7. Germline CDR1 reads MNHEY; CDR2 reads SVGEGT. CDR3 bases: TGTGCCAGCAGTTTACGACTAGCGGGGGCCTTCAATGAGCAGTTCTTC. Translating gives CASSLRLAGAFNEQFF.

This clonotype was observed many times. The rearrangement joins TRBV28 to TRBJ2-5; D is uncertain. This CDR3 has 16 residues. CDR1 MDHEN and CDR2 SYDVKM come from the germline V gene. The V end lost 3 bases, the J end lost 3 bases, and 17 bases lay between the germline ends. CDR3 coding DNA: TGTGCCAGCAGTTTTGTCCGGTTTAAGGCAGAAGAGACCCAGTACTTC. Translating it yields CASSFVRFKAEETQYF. Full variable domain (rest looked up from reference TRBV28 and TRBJ2-5): DVKVTQSSRYLVKRTGEKVFLECVQDMDHENMFWYRQDPGLGLRLIYFSYDVKMKEKGDIPEGYSVSREKKERFSLILESASTNQTSMYLCASSFVRFKAEETQYFGPGTRLLVL.

This clonotype was seen a handful of times. This chain links TRBV29-1 with TRBJ2-7, with a tentative D call TRBD1 (5 bases). This CDR3 is built from 14 residues. In germline, CDR1 is SQVTM, CDR2 ANQGSEA. The V and J ends lost 4 bases and 0 bases respectively, with 13 bases between them. The CDR3 is CSVVGQGSSYEQYF. The CDR3 nucleotides are TGCAGCGTTGTCGGGCAGGGAAGCTCCTACGAGCAGTACTTC.

This clonotype was recorded many times. This rearrangement joins TRBV12-3 or TRBV12-4 to TRBJ2-7; D remains ambiguous. Trimming removed 3 bases from V and 0 bases from J, with 9 bases in between. CDR3 size: 14 residues. The CDR3 nucleotides are TGTGCCAGCAGTTTTAGGTCTAACTCCTACGAGCAGTACTTC. Protein: CASSFRSNSYEQYF.

V and J are TRBV3-1 and TRBJ2-5, with D unclear. The CDR3 sequence is 14 residues long. Germline CDR1 reads LGHDT; CDR2 reads YNNKEL (reference sequence). Trimming took 1 base from V and 1 from J, leaving 7 bases between them. The CDR3 DNA sequence: TGTGCCAGCAGCCAAGTAGGGATCCAAGAGACCCAGTACTTC. It encodes CASSQVGIQETQYF.

This clonotype was counted between two and nine times. The rearrangement joins TRBV6-6 to TRBJ1-2, with TRBD1 identical over 7 bases. The CDR3 extends over 14 amino acids. The ends lost 5 bases at V and 4 bases at J; junction bases unmatched: 7. The V gene's germline CDR1 is MNHNY and CDR2 SVGAGI (reference sequence). This chain's CDR3 is CASSHPGQAYGYTF. CDR3 nucleotides: TGTGCCAGCAGTCACCCCGGACAGGCCTATGGCTACACCTTC.

This clonotype has just a few counts. The chain couples TRBV29-1 to TRBJ2-7; the D gene is possibly TRBD2 (6 bases). The CDR3 is made up of 11 amino acids. Per germline, CDR1 SQVTM and CDR2 ANQGSEA. Trimming left V 8 bases short and J 7 bases short, with 15 bases between. For the CDR3, the DNA is TGCAGCACCAGAGCGGGTAATGAGCAGTACTTC. It codes for CSTRAGNEQYF.

This clonotype was picked up one time. The V and J genes are TRBV29-1 and TRBJ2-3; 8 positions match TRBD2. This CDR3 has 18 amino acids. Germline assignment: CDR1 SQVTM and CDR2 ANQGSEA. V lost 1 base to trimming and J lost 4 bases; unmatched junction nucleotides: 16. The CDR3 here is CSVEAKRVAGSGADTQYF. In DNA, the CDR3 is TGCAGCGTTGAAGCCAAGAGGGTAGCGGGGTCAGGGGCAGATACGCAGTATTTT.

This clonotype was observed many times. This chain uses TRBV7-2 with TRBJ1-1, with 10 bases fitting TRBD1. CDR1 is SGHTA, CDR2 FQGNSA, per germline. This CDR3 region has 17 residues. The J segment lost 1 base and the V segment lost 5 bases, leaving 10 bases of the junction unmatched. The CDR3 sequence: CASSERTGGGSNTEAFF. CDR3 DNA: TGTGCCAGCAGCGAAAGGACAGGGGGGGGATCGAACACTGAAGCTTTCTTT.

The chain recombines TRBV27 with TRBJ1-1; D unresolved. V dropped 5 bases and J dropped 4 bases, with 17 bases sitting between them. The CDR3 is 15 amino acids. CDR1 and CDR2 (germline): MNHEY, SMNVEV (reference sequence). CDR3 sequence: CASSPRWGLGTEAFF. CDR3 sequence (DNA): TGTGCCAGCAGTCCGCGCTGGGGTTTAGGCACTGAAGCTTTCTTT.

This clonotype appeared many times. The rearrangement links TRBV6-5 to TRBJ1-1; TRBD1 matches 7 bases. Per germline, CDR1 MNHEY and CDR2 SVGAGI. Trimming removed 6 bases from V and 6 bases from J; junction bases left unmatched: 7. The CDR3 has 13 amino acids. The CDR3 nucleotides are TGTGCCAGCAGATTGAACAGGGGCGCTGAAGCTTTCTTT. This codes for CASRLNRGAEAFF.

The rearrangement uses TRBV6-5 and TRBJ1-6, with D possibly matching TRBD1 (6 bases). The germline CDR1 and CDR2 sequences are MNHEY and SVGAGI. The germline V and J ends were trimmed by 6 bases and 14 bases, with 20 bases remaining between them. This CDR3 has 14 amino acids. The CDR3 protein is CASSPRGGSRALHF. The CDR3 coding sequence is TGTGCCAGCAGCCCAAGAGGGGGATCGCGGGCCCTCCACTTT.

The V call is TRBV5-1, the J call TRBJ2-7, with a possible D match to TRBD2 (6 bases). The CDR3 runs 14 residues. Trimming took 0 bases from V and 3 from J, leaving 10 bases between them. CDR1 is SGHRS, CDR2 YFSETQ, per germline. The CDR3 DNA reads as TGCGCCAGCAGCTTGGGGACTACCGACTACGAGCAGTACTTC. It specifies CASSLGTTDYEQYF.

This clonotype was observed at least ten times. This chain links TRBV2 with TRBJ2-2; 12 nucleotides match TRBD2. Germline CDR1 and CDR2: SNHLY and FYNNEI. The CDR3 contains 17 residues. The trim removed 7 bases at V and 8 bases at J, leaving 14 bases unmatched. The CDR3 protein is CASTPWTSGELFGELFF. The CDR3 coding sequence is TGTGCCAGCACCCCCTGGACTAGCGGGGAACTTTTTGGGGAGCTGTTTTTT.

The chain couples TRBV20-1 to TRBJ2-7; D is possibly TRBD2 (5 bases). Germline V gives CDR1 DFQATT, CDR2 SNEGSKA (reference sequence). Deletions cut 3 bases from V and 4 bases from J, with 13 bases between. The CDR3 loop spans 13 amino acids. The CDR3 reads CSASNEGTYEQYF. Here the CDR3 DNA reads TGCAGTGCTAGTAATGAGGGAACTTACGAGCAGTACTTC.

V is TRBV9 and J is TRBJ2-3; a weak D match, TRBD1 (6 bases). Germline V gives CDR1 SGDLS, CDR2 YYNGEE. The CDR3 has 16 amino acids. V lost 2 bases to trimming and J lost 2 bases, with 15 bases between them. CDR3 region: CASSVTLGADTDTQYF. CDR3 in DNA: TGTGCCAGCAGCGTCACCCTGGGGGCAGACACAGATACGCAGTATTTT.

The table lists this clonotype with a few counts. The chain has TRBV12-3 or TRBV12-4 and TRBJ2-2; 9 bases match TRBD1. The CDR3 extends over 14 amino acids. V lost 8 bases, J lost 5 bases, and 6 bases stayed unmatched. CDR3 sequence (DNA): TGTGCCAGCGGGGGACAGGGAGATACCGGGGAGCTGTTTTTT. Its translation is CASGGQGDTGELFF.